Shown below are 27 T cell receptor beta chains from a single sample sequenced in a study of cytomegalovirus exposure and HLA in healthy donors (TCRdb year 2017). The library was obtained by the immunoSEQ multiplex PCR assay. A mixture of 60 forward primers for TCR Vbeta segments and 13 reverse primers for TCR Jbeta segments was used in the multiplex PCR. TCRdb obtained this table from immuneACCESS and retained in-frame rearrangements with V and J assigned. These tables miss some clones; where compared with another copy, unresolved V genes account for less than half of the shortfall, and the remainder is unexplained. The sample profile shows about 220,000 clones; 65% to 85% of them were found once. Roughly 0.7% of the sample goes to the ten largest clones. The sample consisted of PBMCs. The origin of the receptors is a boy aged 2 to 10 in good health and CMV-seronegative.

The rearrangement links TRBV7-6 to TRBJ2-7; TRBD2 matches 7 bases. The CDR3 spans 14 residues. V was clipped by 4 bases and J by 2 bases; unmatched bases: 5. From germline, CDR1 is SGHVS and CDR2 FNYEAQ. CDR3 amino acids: CASSSTGGAYEQYF. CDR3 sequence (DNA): TGTGCCAGCAGCTCGACTGGGGGGGCCTACGAGCAGTACTTC. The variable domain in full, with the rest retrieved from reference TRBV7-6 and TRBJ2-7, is GAGVSQSPRYKVTKRGQDVALRCDPISGHVSLYWYRQALGQGPEFLTYFNYEAQQDKSGLPNDRFSAERPEGSISTLTIQRTEQRDSAMYRCASSSTGGAYEQYFGPGTRLTVT.

The CDR3 reads CASSVVREMNTQYF. The CDR3 region has the DNA TGTGCCAGCAGCGTAGTGCGGGAGATGAATACGCAGTATTTT. V gene TRBV9 combines with J gene TRBJ2-3, with 7 bases matching TRBD2. Trimming at V came to 0 bases and at J to 7 bases, leaving 5 bases not matched to a gene. The CDR3 has 14 residues. In germline, CDR1 is SGDLS, CDR2 YYNGEE.

The CDR3 DNA is TGTGCCAGCAGTGAAGCGATTAGCGGGAGAGTTCGAGAGCAGTTCTTC. It specifies CASSEAISGRVREQFF. V is TRBV6-1 and J is TRBJ2-1, with 9 bases lining up with TRBD2. The CDR3 totals 16 residues. V lost 0 bases to trimming and J lost 10 bases; unmatched junction nucleotides: 10. Germline CDR1 is MNHNS and CDR2 is SASEGT.

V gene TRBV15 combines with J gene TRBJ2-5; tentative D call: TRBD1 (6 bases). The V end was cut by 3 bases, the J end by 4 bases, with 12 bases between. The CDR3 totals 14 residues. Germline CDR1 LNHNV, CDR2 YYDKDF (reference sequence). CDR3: CATSRGGRGETQYF. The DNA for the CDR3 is TGTGCCACCAGCAGGGGCGGCAGGGGAGAGACCCAGTACTTC.

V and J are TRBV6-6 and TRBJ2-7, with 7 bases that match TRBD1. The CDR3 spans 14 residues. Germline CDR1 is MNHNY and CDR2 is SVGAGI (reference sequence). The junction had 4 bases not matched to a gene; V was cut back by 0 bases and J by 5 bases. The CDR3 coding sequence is TGTGCCAGCAGTTACTCGGACAGGCTCGACGAGCAGTACTTC. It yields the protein CASSYSDRLDEQYF.

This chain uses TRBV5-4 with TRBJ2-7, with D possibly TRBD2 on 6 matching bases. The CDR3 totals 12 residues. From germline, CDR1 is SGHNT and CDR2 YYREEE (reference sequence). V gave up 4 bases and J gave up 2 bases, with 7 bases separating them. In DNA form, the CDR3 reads TGTGCCAGCAGCGGCGGGACCTACGAGCAGTACTTC. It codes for CASSGGTYEQYF.

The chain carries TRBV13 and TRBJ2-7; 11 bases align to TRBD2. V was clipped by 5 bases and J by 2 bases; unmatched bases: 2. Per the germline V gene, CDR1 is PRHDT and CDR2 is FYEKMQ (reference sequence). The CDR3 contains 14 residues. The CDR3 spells CASSQGLAAYEQYF. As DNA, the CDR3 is TGTGCCAGCAGCCAGGGACTAGCGGCCTACGAGCAGTACTTC. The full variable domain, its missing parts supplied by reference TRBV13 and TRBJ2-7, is AAGVIQSPRHLIKEKRETATLKCYPIPRHDTVYWYQQGPGQDPQFLISFYEKMQSDKGSIPDRFSAQQFSDYHSELNMSSLELGDSALYFCASSQGLAAYEQYFGPGTRLTVT.

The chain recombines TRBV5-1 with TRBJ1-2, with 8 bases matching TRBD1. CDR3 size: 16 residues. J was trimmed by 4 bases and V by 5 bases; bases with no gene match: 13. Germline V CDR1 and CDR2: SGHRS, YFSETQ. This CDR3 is CASSPEAGQGSYGYTF. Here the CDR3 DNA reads TGCGCCAGCAGTCCCGAAGCCGGACAGGGAAGCTATGGCTACACCTTC.

In DNA form, the CDR3 reads TGTGCCAGTAGTATTGCTAGCGGGAGTGCGGAGACCCAGTACTTC. The encoded protein is CASSIASGSAETQYF. The J gene is TRBJ2-5, the V gene TRBV19; 10 positions agree with TRBD2. Germline assignment: CDR1 LNHDA and CDR2 SQIVND (reference sequence). The trim removed 3 bases at V and 5 bases at J, leaving 6 bases unmatched. The CDR3 consists of 15 residues.

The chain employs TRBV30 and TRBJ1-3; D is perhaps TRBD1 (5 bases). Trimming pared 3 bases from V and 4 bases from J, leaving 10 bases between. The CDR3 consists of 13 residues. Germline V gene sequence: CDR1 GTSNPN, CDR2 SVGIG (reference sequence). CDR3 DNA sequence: TGTGCCTGGAGACCCCGGACAGGAAACACCATATATTTT. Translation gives CAWRPRTGNTIYF.

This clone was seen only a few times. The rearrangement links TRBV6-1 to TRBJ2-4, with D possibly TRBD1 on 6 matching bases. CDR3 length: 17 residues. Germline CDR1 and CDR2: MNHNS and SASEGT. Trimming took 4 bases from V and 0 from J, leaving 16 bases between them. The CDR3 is CASSAQTGFVAKNIQYF. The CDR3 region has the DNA TGTGCCAGCAGTGCCCAGACAGGTTTTGTAGCCAAAAACATTCAGTACTTC.

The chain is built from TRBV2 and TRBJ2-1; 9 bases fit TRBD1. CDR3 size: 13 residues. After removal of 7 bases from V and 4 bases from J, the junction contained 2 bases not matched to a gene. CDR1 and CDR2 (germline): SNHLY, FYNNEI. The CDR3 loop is CASKGQGYNEQFF. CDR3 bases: TGTGCCAGCAAAGGACAGGGGTACAATGAGCAGTTCTTC.

CDR3 protein: CASSPPGTSGRPLYNEQFF. The DNA for the CDR3 is TGTGCCAGCTCACCACCCGGGACTAGCGGGAGACCCCTCTACAATGAGCAGTTCTTC. V is TRBV18 and J is TRBJ2-1; 14 bases agree with TRBD2. This CDR3 has 19 residues. V dropped 0 bases and J dropped 3; count of bases not matched to a gene: 7. The germline V gene encodes CDR1 KGHSH and CDR2 LQKENI.

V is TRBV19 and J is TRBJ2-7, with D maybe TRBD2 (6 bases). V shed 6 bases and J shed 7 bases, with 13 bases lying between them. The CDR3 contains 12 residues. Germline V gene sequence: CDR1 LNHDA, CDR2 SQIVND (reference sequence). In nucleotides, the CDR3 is TGTGCCAGTAGGGGCGGGATGAGGGAGCAGTACTTC. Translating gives CASRGGMREQYF.

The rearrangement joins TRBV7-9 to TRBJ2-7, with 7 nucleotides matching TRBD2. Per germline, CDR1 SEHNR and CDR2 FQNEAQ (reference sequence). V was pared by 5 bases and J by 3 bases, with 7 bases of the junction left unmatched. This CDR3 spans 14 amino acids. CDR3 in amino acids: CASSTSEGFYEQYF. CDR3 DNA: TGTGCCAGCAGCACTAGCGAGGGATTCTACGAGCAGTACTTC.

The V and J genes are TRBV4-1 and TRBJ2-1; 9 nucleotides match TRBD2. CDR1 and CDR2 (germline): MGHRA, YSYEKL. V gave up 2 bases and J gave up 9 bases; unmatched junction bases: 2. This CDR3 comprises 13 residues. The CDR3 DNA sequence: TGCGCCAGCAGCCAACCAGCGGGGGGTGAGCAGTTCTTC. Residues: CASSQPAGGEQFF.

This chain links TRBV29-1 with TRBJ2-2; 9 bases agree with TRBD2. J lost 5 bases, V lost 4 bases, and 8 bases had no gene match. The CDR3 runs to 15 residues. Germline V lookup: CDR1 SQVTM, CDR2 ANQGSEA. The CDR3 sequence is CSVGRGGAITGELFF. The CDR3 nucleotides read TGCAGCGTTGGGCGCGGGGGGGCCATTACCGGGGAGCTGTTTTTT.

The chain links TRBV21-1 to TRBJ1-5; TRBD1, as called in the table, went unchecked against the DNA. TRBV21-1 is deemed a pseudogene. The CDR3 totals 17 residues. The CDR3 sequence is CASTSDRGLYSNQPQHF. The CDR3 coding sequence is TGTGCCAGCACGTCTGACAGGGGGCTGTATAGCAATCAGCCCCAGCATTTT.

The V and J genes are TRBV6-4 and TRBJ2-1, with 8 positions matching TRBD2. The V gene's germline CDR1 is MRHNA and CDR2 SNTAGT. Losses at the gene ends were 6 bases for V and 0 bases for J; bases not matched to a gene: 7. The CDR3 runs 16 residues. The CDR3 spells CASRPLAGPSYNEQFF. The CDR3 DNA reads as TGTGCCAGCAGGCCATTAGCGGGGCCCTCCTACAATGAGCAGTTCTTC.

CDR3 protein: CASSLVSGEQYF. CDR3 sequence (DNA): TGTGCCAGCAGCTTAGTGTCGGGGGAGCAGTACTTC. The V and J genes are TRBV11-2 and TRBJ2-5; perhaps TRBD2 as D (6 bases). The V and J ends lost 1 base and 11 bases respectively, with 11 bases between them. Germline lookup yields CDR1 SGHAT and CDR2 FQNNGV. The CDR3 runs 12 residues.

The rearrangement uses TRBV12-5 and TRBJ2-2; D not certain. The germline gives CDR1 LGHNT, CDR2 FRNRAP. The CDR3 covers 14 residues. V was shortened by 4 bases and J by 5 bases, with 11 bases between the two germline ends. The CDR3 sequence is CASGYIGSTGELFF. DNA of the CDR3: TGTGCTAGTGGTTATATCGGGTCGACCGGGGAGCTGTTTTTT. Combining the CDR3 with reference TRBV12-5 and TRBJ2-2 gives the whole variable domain DARVTQTPRHKVTEMGQEVTMRCQPILGHNTVFWYRQTMMQGLELLAYFRNRAPLDDSGMPKDRFSAEMPDATLATLKIQPSEPRDSAVYFCASGYIGSTGELFFGEGSRLTVL.

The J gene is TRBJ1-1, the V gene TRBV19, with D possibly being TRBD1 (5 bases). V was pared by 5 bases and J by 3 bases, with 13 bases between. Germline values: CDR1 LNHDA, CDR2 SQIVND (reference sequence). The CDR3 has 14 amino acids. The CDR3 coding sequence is TGTGCCAGTAGTTTTGGGGCTAGGCACACTGAAGCTTTCTTT. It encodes CASSFGARHTEAFF.

This CDR3 reads CASSQHRAGETDTQYF. The CDR3 DNA reads as TGTGCCAGCAGCCAACATCGAGCGGGGGAAACAGATACGCAGTATTTT. The rearrangement links TRBV4-2 to TRBJ2-3; 8 bases map to TRBD2. Germline CDR1 reads LGHNA; CDR2 reads YNFKEQ. The J segment lost 3 bases and the V segment lost 2 bases, leaving 7 bases of the junction unmatched. The CDR3 sequence is 16 residues long.

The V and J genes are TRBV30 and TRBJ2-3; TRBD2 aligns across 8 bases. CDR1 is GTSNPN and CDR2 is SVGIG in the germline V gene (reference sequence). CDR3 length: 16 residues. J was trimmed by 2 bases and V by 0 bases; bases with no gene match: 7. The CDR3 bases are TGTGCCTGGAGTGTACTAGGCGGGGGGATCACAGATACGCAGTATTTT. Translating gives CAWSVLGGGITDTQYF.

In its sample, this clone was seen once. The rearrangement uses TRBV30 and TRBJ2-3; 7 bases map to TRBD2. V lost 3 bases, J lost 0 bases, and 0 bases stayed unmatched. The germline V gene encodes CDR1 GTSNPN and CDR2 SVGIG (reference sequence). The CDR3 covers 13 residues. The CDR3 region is CAWRLASTDTQYF. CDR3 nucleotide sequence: TGTGCCTGGAGACTAGCGAGCACAGATACGCAGTATTTT.

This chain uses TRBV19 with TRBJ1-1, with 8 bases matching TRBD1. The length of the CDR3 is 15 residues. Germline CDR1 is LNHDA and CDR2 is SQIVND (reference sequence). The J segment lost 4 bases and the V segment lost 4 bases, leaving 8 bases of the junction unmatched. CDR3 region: CASSTLTGGATEAFF. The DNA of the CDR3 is TGTGCCAGTAGTACCCTCACAGGGGGTGCCACTGAAGCTTTCTTT.

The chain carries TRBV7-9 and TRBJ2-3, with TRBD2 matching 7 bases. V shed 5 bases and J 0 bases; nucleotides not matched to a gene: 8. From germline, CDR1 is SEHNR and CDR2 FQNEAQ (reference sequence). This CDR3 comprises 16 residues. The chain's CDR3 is CASSIKTSSSTDTQYF. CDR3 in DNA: TGTGCCAGCAGCATAAAGACTAGCTCAAGCACAGATACGCAGTATTTT.